The table lists the clone carrying this T cell receptor beta chain with a count of one. Its specificity is unknown. The germline gives CDR1 PRHDT, CDR2 FYEKMQ (reference sequence). The V segment lost 6 bases and the J segment 6 bases; nucleotides outside the gene matches: 6. The CDR3 has 13 amino acids. Clones were sequenced by immunoSEQ multiplex PCR, and TCRdb holds only the in-frame ones, with some missing. The sample includes over 10,000 clones, over 80% of them seen just once. These data come from a study of OX40 agonist ivuxolimab in advanced cancers. Study-level information: Therapy given before enrollment (anti-PD-1, anti-PD-L1 or anti-CTLA-4) was allowed, and around 44% had some. Partial response was recorded in three patients: one hepatocellular carcinoma and two cutaneous melanoma cases.

Study-level results: Certain nonresponders likewise exhibited a low normalized T-cell clonal expansion.

The source is an adult with an advanced solid tumor such as melanoma, head and neck, liver or kidney cancer. Sequencing was performed on CD4+ or CD8+ T cells sorted from blood, taken in a trial of the OX40 agonist ivuxolimab. The chain has TRBV13 and TRBJ2-3; 7 bases fit TRBD2. The CDR3 DNA sequence: TGTGCCAGCAGTTTCACTAGCGAGGATACGCAGTATTTT. Translation: CASSFTSEDTQYF.